A selection of T cell receptor beta chains follows, all from one sample in a study. From the 5' RACE reads, TCRdb called clonotypes with MiXCR, one entry per CDR3 protein. The data contain tens of thousands of distinct CDR3 sequences, 29% of them singletons. Sequencing was performed on memory CD4+ T cells sorted from a lymph node. The receptors here all came from a female donor with breast cancer. Each CDR3 is given with its conserved first and last residue. D genes are given only for firm matches. The size of a clone is reported for some rows only, either as once, few or many, or as a class for expanded clones.

NA,TRBV29-1,TRBJ1-1,NA,TGCAGCGTAGGGGGGGGGCGCGGGACTGAAGCTTTCTTT,CSVGGGRGTEAFF
NA,TRBV27,TRBJ2-7,NA,TGTGCCAGCAGCCGACTCTCCTACGAGCAGTACTTC,CASSRLSYEQYF
NA,TRBV5-1,TRBJ1-1,NA,TGCGCCAGCAGCACCCGACAGTGGATAGACACTGAAGCTTTCTTT,CASSTRQWIDTEAFF
TRBD2,TRBV4-2,TRBJ2-1,few,TGTGCCAGCAGCCAAGTGCCTAGCGGGGATTCCACCTACAATGAGCAGTTCTTC,CASSQVPSGDSTYNEQFF
NA,TRBV7-8,TRBJ2-5,NA,TGTGCCATCAAGGGGGGAGGAGAGACCCAGTACTTC,CAIKGGGETQYF
NA,TRBV27,TRBJ2-5,few,TGTGCCAGCAGTTTTAGTGGGAGCAAATCTCGGAGAGGACGGTCAGAGGAGACCCAGTACTTC,CASSFSGSKSRRGRSEETQYF
NA,TRBV3-1,TRBJ2-2,NA,TGTGCCAGCAGCCGCCCAGACACCGGGGAGCTGTTTTTT,CASSRPDTGELFF
NA,TRBV3-1,TRBJ2-3,NA,TGTGCCAGCAGCCAAGAGCAGGGTAGTAGCCCTCCCATACAGACAGATACGCAGTATTTT,CASSQEQGSSPPIQTDTQYF
TRBD2,TRBV7-3,TRBJ2-1,few,TGTGCCAGCAGCTCGGGACTAGCGATTTACAATGAGCAGTTCTTC,CASSSGLAIYNEQFF
NA,TRBV20-1,TRBJ2-2,few,TGCAGTGCTAGAGCGGCCCTGGGGGGGGCTGGCGGGGAGCTGTTTTTT,CSARAALGGAGGELFF
NA,TRBV6-5,TRBJ2-7,few,TGTGCCAGCAGGGACACAACCTACGAGCAGTACTTC,CASRDTTYEQYF
NA,TRBV20-1,TRBJ2-2,few,TGCAGTGCCCTGGAAGGTGCTGGGGAGCTGTTTTTT,CSALEGAGELFF
TRBD1,TRBV28,TRBJ1-3,NA,TGTGCCAGCGGTGCGGGGGACAGACTCTCTGGAAACACCATATATTTT,CASGAGDRLSGNTIYF
NA,TRBV27,TRBJ1-1,NA,TGTGCCAGCAGTTTCGATCCCCCCGGGGGTGCTGAAACTTTCTTT,CASSFDPPGGAETFF
TRBD1,TRBV11-1,TRBJ2-7,NA,TGTGCCAGCAGCTATGTCACAGGGGCCCACGAGCAGTACTTC,CASSYVTGAHEQYF
NA,TRBV7-3,TRBJ2-5,NA,TGTGCCAGCAGCTACACCGGGACCCCACAAGAGACCCAGTACTTC,CASSYTGTPQETQYF
NA,TRBV7-2,TRBJ2-7,NA,TGTGCCAGCAGCCCCCCGGGACTCCCATCCTACGAGCAGTACTTC,CASSPPGLPSYEQYF
TRBD1,TRBV24-1,TRBJ2-5,NA,TGTGCCACCAGTGATCCCGGGACAGGGGGAAAAGAGACCCAGTACTTC,CATSDPGTGGKETQYF
NA,TRBV28,TRBJ2-1,few,TGTGCCAGCAGTATCCCTACTAACCCCTACAATGAGCAGTTCTTC,CASSIPTNPYNEQFF
NA,TRBV6-2/TRBV6-3,TRBJ2-7,NA,TGTGCCAGCAGTCCCTCCAGGGGCTACGAGCAGTACTTC,CASSPSRGYEQYF
NA,TRBV12-3/TRBV12-4,TRBJ1-1,few,TGTGCCAGCAGATCTAGAGAGAACACTGAAGCTTTCTTT,CASRSRENTEAFF
NA,TRBV5-1,TRBJ2-1,NA,TGCGCCAGCAGTAAGACGGGACGTACATACAATGAGCAGTTCTTC,CASSKTGRTYNEQFF
TRBD2,TRBV7-2,TRBJ2-7,many,TGTGCCAGCAGCCCGAGGCGTCTGCGGGGGGGCCACTACGAGCAGTACTTC,CASSPRRLRGGHYEQYF
TRBD1,TRBV6-2/TRBV6-3,TRBJ1-6,NA,TGTGCCAGCAGTTACTCGGGGACAGGAGATTCACCCCTCCACTTT,CASSYSGTGDSPLHF
NA,TRBV12-5,TRBJ2-3,NA,TGTGCTAGTGGTTTGGTACCAGGGGGAGGAGATACGCAGTATTTT,CASGLVPGGGDTQYF
TRBD2,TRBV9,TRBJ2-1,NA,TGTGCCAGCAGCGTTACGGGAGGGCCGAGTGAGCAGTTCTTC,CASSVTGGPSEQFF
TRBD1,TRBV13,TRBJ2-5,NA,TGTGCCAGCAGCCCTCCGGGGACAGGGAAGACCCAGTACTTC,CASSPPGTGKTQYF